In its sample, the clone carrying this TCR beta chain was seen once. Antigen unknown. Mismatch repair deficiency was confirmed in all patients, by PCR or immunohistochemistry. Three pembrolizumab responders had their TCRs sequenced. Germline CDR1 reads SQVTM; CDR2 reads ANQGSEA. Deletions cut 6 bases from V and 6 bases from J, with 16 bases between. The CDR3 extends over 13 amino acids. This record belongs to a study of PD-1 blockade in mismatch repair-deficient tumors. Study-level information: Patients had about 13 mismatch repair-deficient cancer types and were previously treated and progressing. General observations from the study: Tumor-resident clones, often absent from pretreatment blood, expanded after pembrolizumab and then contracted.

Assay used: immunoSEQ multiplex PCR; TCRdb lists only in-frame clones, some missing. This repertoire shows approximately 37,000 clones, 70% to 90% found once; its top ten account for roughly 3.9%. The receptor was derived from an adult with mismatch repair-deficient cancer. V usage is TRBV29-1 and J usage is TRBJ2-3; TRBD1 is a possible D gene (5 bases). This specimen consisted of peripheral blood, obtained less than 95 weeks after starting pembrolizumab. The CDR3 loop reads CSVTWGSPDTQYF. As DNA, the CDR3 is TGCAGCGTGACGTGGGGCTCTCCTGATACGCAGTATTTT.